This entry concerns a single T cell receptor (beta chain). This CDR3 is also generated by other DNA sequences in the sample. These data come from a study of blood T cell repertoires in COVID-19. Looking at the study overall: Samples of COVID-19 (acute and convalescent) were obtained from the United States, Italy and Spain.

Study processing details: Counts of nucleated cells, estimated from reference gene primer amplification, were obtained. Data came from immunoSEQ multiplex PCR; TCRdb stores just in-frame clones and leaves some out. The V and J calls and clone size are taken from that table; D and trimming were inferred from the DNA. Of 250,000 to 300,000 clones in the sample, roughly nine tenths were seen once. This CDR3 region has 15 residues. Trimming took 3 bases from V and 7 from J; bases not matched to a gene: 5. CDR1 is SGHRS, CDR2 YFSETQ, per germline. The chain links TRBV5-1 to TRBJ2-1, with 12 nucleotides matching TRBD2. Material for sequencing was PBMCs or T cells enriched from blood (not recorded which). The sequence derives from a woman aged 40 to 50 who had recovered from COVID-19. CDR3 bases: TGCGCCAGCAGCTCACTAGCGGGGGGCGGTAATGAGCAGTTCTTC. Encoded protein: CASSSLAGGGNEQFF.